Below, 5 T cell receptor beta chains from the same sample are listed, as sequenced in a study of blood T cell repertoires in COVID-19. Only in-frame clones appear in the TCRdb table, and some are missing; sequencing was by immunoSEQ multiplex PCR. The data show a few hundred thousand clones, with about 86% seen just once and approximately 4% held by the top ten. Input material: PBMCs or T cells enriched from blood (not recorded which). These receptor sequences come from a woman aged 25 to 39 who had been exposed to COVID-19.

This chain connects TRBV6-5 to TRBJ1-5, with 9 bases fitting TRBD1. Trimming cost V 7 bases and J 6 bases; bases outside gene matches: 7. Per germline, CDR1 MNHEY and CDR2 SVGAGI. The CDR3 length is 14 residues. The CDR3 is CASTPGQGGQPQHF. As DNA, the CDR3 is TGTGCCAGCACCCCGGGACAGGGAGGTCAGCCCCAGCATTTT.

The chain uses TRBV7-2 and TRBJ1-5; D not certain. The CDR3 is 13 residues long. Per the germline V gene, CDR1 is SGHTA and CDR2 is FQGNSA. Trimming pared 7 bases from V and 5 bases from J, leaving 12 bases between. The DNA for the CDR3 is TGTGCCAGCAACCTACAGAGTTATCAGCCCCAGCATTTT. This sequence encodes CASNLQSYQPQHF.

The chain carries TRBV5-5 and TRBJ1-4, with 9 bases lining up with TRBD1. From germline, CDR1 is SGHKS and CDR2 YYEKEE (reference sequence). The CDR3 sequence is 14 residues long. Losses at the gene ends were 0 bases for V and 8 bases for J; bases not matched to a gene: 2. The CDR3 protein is CASSLGGTGEKLFF. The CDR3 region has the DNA TGTGCCAGCAGCTTGGGGGGGACAGGGGAAAAACTGTTTTTT. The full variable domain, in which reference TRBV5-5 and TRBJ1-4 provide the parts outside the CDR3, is DAGVTQSPTHLIKTRGQQVTLRCSPISGHKSVSWYQQVLGQGPQFIFQYYEKEERGRGNFPDRFSARQFPNYSSELNVNALLLGDSALYLCASSLGGTGEKLFFGSGTQLSVL.

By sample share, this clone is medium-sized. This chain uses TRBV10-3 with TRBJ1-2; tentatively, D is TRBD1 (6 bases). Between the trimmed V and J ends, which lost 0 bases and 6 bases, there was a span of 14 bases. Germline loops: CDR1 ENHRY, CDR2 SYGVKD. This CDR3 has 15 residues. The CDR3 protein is CAISESITGNNGYTF. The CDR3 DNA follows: TGTGCCATCAGTGAGTCGATTACAGGGAACAATGGCTACACCTTC.

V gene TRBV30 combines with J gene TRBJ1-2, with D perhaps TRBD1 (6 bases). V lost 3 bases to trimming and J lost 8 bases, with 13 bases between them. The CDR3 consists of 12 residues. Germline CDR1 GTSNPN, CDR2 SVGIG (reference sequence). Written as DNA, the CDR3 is TGTGCCTGGAGCTGGCAGGGGTGGGGCTACACCTTC. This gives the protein CAWSWQGWGYTF.